This T cell receptor (beta chain) was identified in a study of blood T cells in healthy people across ages. Whole-study findings and limits: Long-lived and aged donors differed, with more naive CD4+ cells and higher diversity in the long-lived. CMV status of donors was not determined, possibly confounding expanded clonotype changes.

The second PCR ran roughly 6 to 11 cycles with a sample-barcoded 5' primer and J-beta primers. Via MiXCR, TCRdb re-called the 5' RACE reads, giving one row per CDR3 protein. The sample holds fewer than 1 million distinct CDR3 sequences, around two fifths seen once. Germline V CDR1 and CDR2: SGHTA, FQGNSA. The CDR3 region is 13 residues in length, termini included. In the case of this clonotype: Its antigen is as yet unknown. No DNA is shown, since the ends of the CDR3 on it are uncertain; the CDR3 is the one TCRdb lists.

The donors, aged about 6 to 95, were healthy Caucasians from Russia. The rearrangement links TRBV7-2 to TRBJ2-1; TRBD2 is the table's D call, not checked against the DNA. Specimen: blood. The TCR was taken from a man in his sixties in good health. CDR3 loop: CASSWDFGNEQFF.